Following are 10 T cell receptor beta chains from one sample sequenced in a study of shared clonotypes between healthy human individuals. The repertoire was sequenced with immunoSEQ multiplex PCR; TCRdb's copy has only in-frame clones and lacks some. The sample lists under 650,000 clones; 90% to 97% were seen once. The sample taken for sequencing was naive CD4+ T cells sorted from blood. Described subset: CD45RA+ positively selected. Source of these receptors: a woman aged 25 to 39 in good health.

The chain is built from TRBV19 and TRBJ2-5; the D is unclear. The end of the DNA aligns better with TRBJ2-7, so the J call may be wrong. The germline V gene encodes CDR1 LNHDA and CDR2 SQIVND (reference sequence). The length of the CDR3 is 14 residues. This CDR3 reads CASSIDPGSNEQYF. The CDR3 coding sequence is TGTGCCAGTAGTATAGATCCGGGTTCAAACGAGCAGTACTTC.

This sequence joins TRBV5-1 and TRBJ2-1, with a tentative D call TRBD2 (5 bases). Trimming removed 3 bases from V and 13 bases from J, with 17 bases in between. The CDR3 is 13 residues long. Per the germline V gene, CDR1 is SGHRS and CDR2 is YFSETQ. The CDR3 loop reads CASSSLGTMEQFF. For the CDR3, the DNA is TGCGCCAGCAGCTCACTAGGCACAATGGAACAGTTCTTC. The full variable domain, completed using reference TRBV5-1 and TRBJ2-1, is KAGVTQTPRYLIKTRGQQVTLSCSPISGHRSVSWYQQTPGQGLQFLFEYFSETQRNKGNFPGRFSGRQFSNSRSEMNVSTLELGDSALYLCASSSLGTMEQFFGPGTRLTVL.

The rearrangement uses TRBV5-1 and TRBJ2-1, with D perhaps assigned TRBD1 or TRBD2 (5 bases each). The CDR3 is made up of 14 amino acids. Trimming shortened V by 0 bases and J by 6 bases, and 10 bases separated the two germline ends. Germline assignment: CDR1 SGHRS and CDR2 YFSETQ. CDR3 DNA: TGCGCCAGCAGCTTGGGGGACGGACGCAATGAGCAGTTCTTC. Encoded protein: CASSLGDGRNEQFF.

The CDR3 DNA is TGTGCCAGCACGCGCACCTCTGGGGCCAACGTCCTGACTTTC. Translating it yields CASTRTSGANVLTF. V is TRBV6-1 and J is TRBJ2-6, with no clear D. This CDR3 is built from 14 residues. The V end was cut by 7 bases, the J end by 0 bases, with 7 bases between. Germline CDR1 and CDR2: MNHNS and SASEGT.

The J gene is TRBJ2-7, the V gene TRBV18, with 7 bases lining up with TRBD1. The trim removed 0 bases at V and 0 bases at J, leaving 2 bases unmatched. CDR1 is KGHSH and CDR2 is LQKENI in the germline V gene. This CDR3 spans 15 amino acids. CDR3 sequence (DNA): TGTGCCAGCTCACCACCGGACAGGAGCTCCTACGAGCAGTACTTC. It is translated as CASSPPDRSSYEQYF.

The CDR3 sequence is CASRPGYNQPQHF. The CDR3, as DNA: TGTGCCAGCAGACCAGGTTACAATCAGCCCCAGCATTTT. The rearrangement links TRBV2 to TRBJ1-5; D gene uncertain. The CDR3 runs to 13 residues. Looked up from germline, CDR1 is SNHLY and CDR2 is FYNNEI. Trimming cost V 6 bases and J 3 bases, with 9 bases left between them.

The chain has TRBV11-1 and TRBJ1-1; D may be TRBD1 (6 bases). V lost 4 bases and J 0 bases, leaving 9 bases between the germline ends. CDR3 length: 14 amino acids. Germline CDR1 and CDR2: SGHAT and FQDESV (reference sequence). This chain's CDR3 is CASSSQGVNTEAFF. DNA for the CDR3: TGTGCCAGCAGCTCACAGGGTGTGAACACTGAAGCTTTCTTT.

This rearrangement joins TRBV19 to TRBJ2-2; 8 bases match TRBD2. Germline V gene sequence: CDR1 LNHDA, CDR2 SQIVND (reference sequence). This CDR3 has 16 residues. After removal of 6 bases from V and 8 bases from J, the junction contained 14 bases not matched to a gene. The CDR3 DNA sequence: TGTGCCAGTAGACTTCCTAGCGGGCGACAGGAAGGGGAGCTGTTTTTT. Its translation: CASRLPSGRQEGELFF. Full variable domain (missing parts from reference TRBV19 and TRBJ2-2): DGGITQSPKYLFRKEGQNVTLSCEQNLNHDAMYWYRQDPGQGLRLIYYSQIVNDFQKGDIAEGYSVSREKKESFPLTVTSAQKNPTAFYLCASRLPSGRQEGELFFGEGSRLTVL.

The V call is TRBV6-1, the J call TRBJ1-1; TRBD1 aligns across 8 bases. This CDR3 spans 12 amino acids. In germline, CDR1 is MNHNS, CDR2 SASEGT. V trimming: 6 bases; J trimming: 6 bases; junction bases outside the gene matches: 3. This chain's CDR3 is CASRDRGAEAFF. CDR3 in DNA: TGTGCCAGCAGAGACAGGGGCGCTGAAGCTTTCTTT.

The chain recombines TRBV7-9 with TRBJ2-7, with 11 bases identical to TRBD1. The CDR3 consists of 15 residues. The trim removed 5 bases at V and 3 bases at J, leaving 6 bases unmatched. CDR1 SEHNR and CDR2 FQNEAQ come from the germline V gene (reference sequence). CDR3 DNA sequence: TGTGCCAGCAGCCCCCCCGGGACAGGGGGCTACGAGCAGTACTTC. Amino acids: CASSPPGTGGYEQYF.